This T cell receptor (beta chain) was identified in a study of PD-1 blockade in classical Hodgkin lymphoma. Sequenced by immunoSEQ multiplex PCR; TCRdb stores in-frame clones only, minus some. The sample includes approximately 110,000 clones, 89% of them seen just once. The length of the CDR3 is 15 residues. Unmatched junction bases numbered 2, after V lost 1 base and J lost 1 base. The V gene's germline CDR1 is MGHRA and CDR2 YSYEKL. Time point described: cycle 4 day 1 (C4D1), after less than 7 weeks of nivolumab. No patient escaped relapse after autologous stem cell transplantation, and brentuximab vedotin exposure varied.

Sample: peripheral blood mononuclear cells (PBMCs), taken before the fourth cycle of nivolumab. This TCR was recovered from a human donor with classical Hodgkin lymphoma. The rearrangement links TRBV4-1 to TRBJ2-7; TRBD2 matches 9 bases. CDR3: CASSQGLAVSYEQYF. The CDR3 nucleotides read TGCGCCAGCAGCCAAGGACTAGCGGTTTCCTACGAGCAGTACTTC.